The 20 T cell receptor beta chains below come from one sample, sequenced in a study of blood T cell repertoires in COVID-19. The method was immunoSEQ multiplex PCR; TCRdb's version includes in-frame clones alone and lacks a portion of them. This table holds 85,000 to 120,000 clones, roughly two thirds found once. Sample: peripheral blood. All receptors come from a human donor with acute or convalescent COVID-19. The donor label of this sample is uncertain.

This chain uses TRBV5-1 with TRBJ2-1; D not resolved. The CDR3 has 9 amino acids. V lost 7 bases and J lost 12, with 8 bases in between. The germline V gene encodes CDR1 SGHRS and CDR2 YFSETQ. In DNA form, the CDR3 reads TGCGCCAGCCACGTCGGGCAGTTCTTC. Translating gives CASHVGQFF.

The chain couples TRBV3-1 (or the pseudogene TRBV3-2) to TRBJ1-4; D is possibly TRBD1 (5 bases). Germline V gene data show CDR1 as LGHDT and CDR2 as YNNKEL (reference sequence). The CDR3 is 14 amino acids. V gave up 0 bases and J gave up 8 bases, with 10 bases separating them. The CDR3 nucleotides read TGTGCCAGCAGCCAAGATCGACAGCCAGAAAAACTGTTTTTT. Translating it yields CASSQDRQPEKLFF.

The sample holds a few counts of this clone. This chain uses TRBV2 with TRBJ2-2, with 10 bases identical to TRBD2. V shed 8 bases, J shed 6 bases, and the junction held 9 bases outside the gene matches. The CDR3 covers 15 residues. Germline CDR1 SNHLY, CDR2 FYNNEI. The DNA for the CDR3 is TGTGCCAGCCTCCTAGCGGGGGCCCGGTCCGGGGAGCTGTTTTTT. Its protein product is CASLLAGARSGELFF.

The J gene is TRBJ2-4, the V gene TRBV29-1; D call uncertain. Per the germline V gene, CDR1 is SQVTM and CDR2 is ANQGSEA. V lost 2 bases to trimming and J lost 1 base, with 6 bases between them. The CDR3 runs 13 residues. This chain's CDR3 is CSVELTAKNIQYF. The CDR3 DNA sequence: TGCAGCGTTGAACTAACGGCCAAAAACATTCAGTACTTC. Drawing the rest from reference TRBV29-1 and TRBJ2-4, the complete variable domain is SAVISQKPSRDICQRGTSLTIQCQVDSQVTMMFWYRQQPGQSLTLIATANQGSEATYESGFVIDKFPISRPNLTFSTLTVSNMSPEDSSIYLCSVELTAKNIQYFGAGTRLSVL.

The chain uses TRBV27 and TRBJ1-6; D remains ambiguous. The CDR3 covers 16 residues. The germline gives CDR1 MNHEY, CDR2 SMNVEV (reference sequence). V lost 2 bases and J 1 base, leaving 9 bases between the germline ends. Here the CDR3 reads CASSLIANSYNSPLHF. CDR3 DNA: TGTGCCAGCAGTTTAATTGCGAATTCCTATAATTCACCCCTCCACTTT.

The V call is TRBV2, the J call TRBJ1-6; D is unclear. CDR3 length: 13 amino acids. V lost 4 bases to trimming and J lost 7 bases, with 8 bases between them. Germline V lookup: CDR1 SNHLY, CDR2 FYNNEI. The CDR3 protein is CASSGHLNSPLHF. CDR3 coding DNA: TGTGCCAGCAGTGGGCACCTCAATTCACCCCTCCACTTT.

The rearrangement links TRBV3-1 (or the pseudogene TRBV3-2) to TRBJ1-4; D unclear. V was cut by 0 bases and J by 8 bases, with 7 bases left in between. CDR3 length: 13 residues. Germline V CDR1 and CDR2: LGHDT, YNNKEL (reference sequence). CDR3 loop: CASSQEGSEKLFF. The CDR3 DNA reads TGTGCCAGCAGCCAAGAGGGCAGCGAAAAACTGTTTTTT.

This clone has a handful of counts. This chain uses TRBV6-5 with TRBJ1-3; D not resolved. Germline CDR1 is MNHEY and CDR2 is SVGAGI. The CDR3 totals 15 residues. V lost 0 bases, J lost 4 bases, and 10 bases lay in between. The CDR3 coding sequence is TGTGCCAGCAGTTACTCGAAGGGCGGGGGAAACACCATATATTTT. Translating it yields CASSYSKGGGNTIYF.

The rearrangement links TRBV11-2 to TRBJ1-1; D uncertain. The CDR3 runs 16 residues. V lost 5 bases and J lost 0, with 16 bases in between. CDR1 SGHAT and CDR2 FQNNGV come from the germline V gene. The CDR3 DNA sequence: TGTGCCAGCAGCGCCCCTCTCTTAACATTGAACACTGAAGCTTTCTTT. Its translation: CASSAPLLTLNTEAFF.

This sequence joins TRBV6-5 and TRBJ1-6, with 7 bases fitting TRBD1. The germline gives CDR1 MNHEY, CDR2 SVGAGI. Germline trimming cut 5 bases from V and 5 bases from J; bases unmatched to any gene: 6. This CDR3 has 15 amino acids. The CDR3 nucleotides read TGTGCCAGCAGTCAGGGGGGATTAAATAATTCACCCCTCCACTTT. Amino acid sequence: CASSQGGLNNSPLHF.

The chain couples TRBV9 to TRBJ1-1, with D tentatively TRBD1 (6 bases). The CDR3 is 16 residues long. Trimming pared 3 bases from V and 1 base from J, leaving 16 bases between. Germline loops: CDR1 SGDLS, CDR2 YYNGEE. As DNA, the CDR3 is TGTGCCAGCAGCGGATCGGGGGGCAGGGGGAACACTGAAGCTTTCTTT. It is translated as CASSGSGGRGNTEAFF.

The V gene is TRBV19, the J gene TRBJ1-6; 7 bases match TRBD1. Germline trimming cut 5 bases from V and 8 bases from J; bases unmatched to any gene: 3. Germline V CDR1 and CDR2: LNHDA, SQIVND (reference sequence). This CDR3 spans 13 amino acids. The CDR3 spells CASSFGQDSPLHF. As DNA, the CDR3 is TGTGCCAGTAGTTTCGGACAGGATTCACCCCTCCACTTT.

V usage is TRBV4-2 and J usage is TRBJ1-1; D remains ambiguous. This CDR3 contains 13 residues. V was pared by 3 bases and J by 8 bases, with 13 bases between. Germline CDR1 is LGHNA and CDR2 is YNFKEQ. CDR3 sequence: CASSQFTRSEAFF. DNA for the CDR3: TGTGCCAGCAGCCAGTTCACTAGGTCGGAAGCTTTCTTT.

The CDR3 region is CASSQDRLAGFGEQFF. CDR3 DNA: TGTGCCAGCAGCCAAGATAGACTAGCGGGGTTTGGGGAGCAGTTCTTC. The chain links TRBV4-2 to TRBJ2-1; 11 nucleotides line up with TRBD2. CDR1 is LGHNA, CDR2 YNFKEQ, per germline. This CDR3 has 16 amino acids. V lost 0 bases and J lost 10; bases outside the gene matches: 8.

The chain carries TRBV5-1 and TRBJ2-2; D is possibly TRBD1 (6 bases). Germline CDR1 is SGHRS and CDR2 is YFSETQ. Trimming removed 0 bases from V and 4 bases from J, with 10 bases in between. There are 15 residues in the CDR3. CDR3 sequence reads: CASSLGTGPTGELFF. DNA for the CDR3: TGCGCCAGCAGCTTGGGTACAGGGCCCACCGGGGAGCTGTTTTTT.

The J gene is TRBJ2-7, the V gene TRBV7-9; D might be TRBD1 (6 bases). This CDR3 spans 12 amino acids. Per the germline V gene, CDR1 is SEHNR and CDR2 is FQNEAQ (reference sequence). The V end was cut by 4 bases, the J end by 6 bases, with 10 bases between. The CDR3 loop reads CASSSRGTEQYV. CDR3 DNA sequence: TGTGCCAGCAGCTCAAGGGGGACCGAGCAGTACGTC.

This chain connects TRBV5-4 to TRBJ1-6, with D uncertain. Trimming shortened V by 5 bases and J by 10 bases, and 16 bases separated the two germline ends. The CDR3 length is 14 residues. CDR1 is SGHNT, CDR2 YYREEE, per germline (reference sequence). The CDR3 region has the DNA TGTGCCAGCAGTACTGGAGGGTCCGGCTCACCCCTCCACTTT. Encoded protein: CASSTGGSGSPLHF.

The chain is built from TRBV18 and TRBJ2-2; 7 bases agree with TRBD1. After removal of 3 bases from V and 4 bases from J, the junction contained 8 bases not matched to a gene. CDR1 and CDR2 from the germline V gene are KGHSH and LQKENI. This CDR3 has 16 residues. CDR3 amino acids: CASSPQQGRSTGELFF. The CDR3 DNA is TGTGCCAGCTCACCCCAACAGGGGCGCAGCACCGGGGAGCTGTTTTTT.

The CDR3 spells CASSTTGVNSPLHF. The CDR3 DNA reads TGTGCCAGCAGTACCACAGGGGTTAACTCACCCCTCCACTTT. V and J are TRBV2 and TRBJ1-6; 7 bases line up with TRBD1. Germline loops: CDR1 SNHLY, CDR2 FYNNEI. V lost 5 bases, J lost 10 bases, and 8 bases stayed unmatched. This CDR3 spans 14 amino acids. Together with reference TRBV2 and TRBJ1-6, the CDR3 gives the full variable domain: EPEVTQTPSHQVTQMGQEVILRCVPISNHLYFYWYRQILGQKVEFLVSFYNNEISEKSEIFDDQFSVERPDGSNFTLKIRSTKLEDSAMYFCASSTTGVNSPLHFGNGTRLTVT.

V usage is TRBV6-5 and J usage is TRBJ1-2; the D gene is possibly TRBD1 (6 bases). Germline CDR1 MNHEY, CDR2 SVGAGI. The CDR3 is 14 amino acids. Trimming took 2 bases from V and 7 from J, leaving 14 bases between them. DNA for the CDR3: TGTGCCAGCAGTTACCGACGGGGGGCCGGTGGCTACACCTTC. Translation gives CASSYRRGAGGYTF.